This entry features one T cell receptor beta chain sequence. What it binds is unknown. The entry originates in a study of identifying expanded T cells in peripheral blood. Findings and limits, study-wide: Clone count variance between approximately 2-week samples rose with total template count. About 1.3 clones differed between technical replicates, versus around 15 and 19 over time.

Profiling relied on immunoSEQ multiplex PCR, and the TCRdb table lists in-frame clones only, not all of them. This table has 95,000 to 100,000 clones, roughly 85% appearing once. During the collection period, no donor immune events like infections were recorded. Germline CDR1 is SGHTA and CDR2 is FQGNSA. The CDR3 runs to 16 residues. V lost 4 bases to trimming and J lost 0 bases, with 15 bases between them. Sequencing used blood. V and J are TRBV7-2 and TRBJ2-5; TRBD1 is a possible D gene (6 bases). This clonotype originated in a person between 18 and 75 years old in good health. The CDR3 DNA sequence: TGTGCCAGCAGCTACCAGGGGCCCCCGAACCAAGAGACCCAGTACTTC. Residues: CASSYQGPPNQETQYF.